This T cell receptor beta chain emerged from a study of T cells in Graves' hyperthyroidism and ophthalmopathy. Points from the study as a whole: Stable hyperthyroidism was separated from ophthalmopathy by a model based on 13 V-J features. Prediction of ophthalmopathy progression came a median approximately 6 months pre-onset.

The source material, RNA transcripts, was used to amplify TCR beta CDR3 regions. During a first-round RT-PCR of the TCR CDR3, the HTBI primer set was used. TCRdb used MiXCR to reprocess the multiplex PCR reads, holding one entry per CDR3 protein. Here the sample spans under 750,000 distinct CDR3 sequences, 18% being singletons. This clonotype was counted between two and nine times. Its antigen remains unidentified. Exclusion criteria comprised uncontrolled infection, other autoimmune disease, pregnancy or lactation. Drawn at first hyperthyroidism diagnosis, the blood sample preceded any ophthalmopathy symptoms. Sequencing used blood. This sequence was found in a woman in her forties or fifties with Graves' hyperthyroidism that later progressed to Graves' ophthalmopathy.

The CDR3 loop is CASSQDQPNTGELFF. The CDR3 DNA reads as TGTGCCAGCAGCCAAGATCAACCGAACACCGGGGAGCTGTTTTTT. This chain connects TRBV14 to TRBJ2-2; D remains unclear. The CDR3 contains 15 residues. From germline, CDR1 is SGHDN and CDR2 FVKESK. Trimming shortened V by 0 bases and J by 0 bases, and 5 bases separated the two germline ends. The full variable domain, rest sourced from reference TRBV14 and TRBJ2-2, is EAGVTQFPSHSVIEKGQTVTLRCDPISGHDNLYWYRRVMGKEIKFLLHFVKESKQDESGMPNNRFLAERTGGTYSTLKVQPAELEDSGVYFCASSQDQPNTGELFFGEGSRLTVL.